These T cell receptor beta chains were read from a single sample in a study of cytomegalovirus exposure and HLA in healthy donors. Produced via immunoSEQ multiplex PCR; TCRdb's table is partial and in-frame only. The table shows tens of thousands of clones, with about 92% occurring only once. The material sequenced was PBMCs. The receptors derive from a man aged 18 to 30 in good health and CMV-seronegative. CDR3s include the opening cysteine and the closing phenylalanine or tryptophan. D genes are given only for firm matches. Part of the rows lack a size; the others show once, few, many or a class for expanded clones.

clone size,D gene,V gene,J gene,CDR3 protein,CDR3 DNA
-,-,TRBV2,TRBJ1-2,CASSPETFRGYTF,TGTGCCAGCAGCCCAGAGACTTTTCGAGGCTACACCTTC
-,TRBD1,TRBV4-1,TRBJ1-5,CASSQPRQGSNQPQHF,TGCGCCAGCAGCCAACCTCGACAGGGAAGCAATCAGCCCCAGCATTTT
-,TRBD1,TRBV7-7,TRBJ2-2,CASSLKPSGQGSLGELFF,TGTGCTAGCAGCTTAAAACCTTCGGGACAGGGGAGTCTCGGGGAGCTGTTTTTT
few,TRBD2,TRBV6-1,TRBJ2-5,CASSETDGGGETQYF,TGTGCCAGCAGTGAGACCGACGGGGGGGGAGAGACCCAGTACTTC
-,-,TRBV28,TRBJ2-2,CASSSPGENTGELFF,TGTGCCAGCAGTTCCCCGGGAGAGAACACCGGGGAGCTGTTTTTT
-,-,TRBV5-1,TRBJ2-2,CASSLWGEIGNTGELFF,TGCGCCAGCAGCTTGTGGGGGGAAATCGGGAACACCGGGGAGCTGTTTTTT
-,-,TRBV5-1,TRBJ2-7,CASSSLREQYF,TGCGCCAGCAGCTCCCTACGCGAGCAGTACTTC
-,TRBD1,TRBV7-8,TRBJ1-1,CASSSRTGSNTEAFF,TGTGCCAGCAGCTCCCGGACAGGGAGCAACACTGAAGCTTTCTTT
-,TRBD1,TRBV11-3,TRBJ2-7,CASSPGTGTEQYF,TGTGCCAGCAGCCCTGGGACAGGGACCGAGCAGTACTTC
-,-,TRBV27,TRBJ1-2,CASSPTGSDYGYTF,TGTGCCAGTAGCCCCACAGGGTCCGACTATGGCTACACCTTC
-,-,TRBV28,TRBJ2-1,CASNRLDYEQFF,TGTGCCAGCAACCGACTAGACTATGAGCAGTTCTTC
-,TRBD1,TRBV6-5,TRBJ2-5,CATRQGGWETQYF,TGTGCCACCCGACAGGGCGGTTGGGAGACCCAGTACTTC
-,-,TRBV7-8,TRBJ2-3,CASSRLRGTREELDTQYF,TGTGCCAGCAGCCGCCTGCGGGGGACAAGGGAAGAGTTGGATACGCAGTATTTT
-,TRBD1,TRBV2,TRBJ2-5,CASKEVGQGAPAQYF,TGTGCCAGCAAGGAAGTAGGACAGGGGGCCCCGGCCCAGTACTTC
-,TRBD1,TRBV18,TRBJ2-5,CASSLLDRGETQYF,TGTGCCAGCTCACTCTTGGACAGGGGTGAGACCCAGTACTTC
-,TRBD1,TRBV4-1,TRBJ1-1,CASSLPGQGVEAFF,TGCGCCAGCAGCCTACCGGGACAGGGTGTCGAAGCTTTCTTT
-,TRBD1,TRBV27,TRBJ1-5,CASSRTGYQPQHF,TGTGCCAGCAGTCGGACAGGCTATCAGCCCCAGCATTTT
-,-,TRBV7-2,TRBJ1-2,CASSQGSRRGYGYTF,TGTGCCAGCAGCCAGGGATCCAGGAGGGGCTATGGCTACACCTTC
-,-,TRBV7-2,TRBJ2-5,CASSLGPQVGTQYF,TGTGCCAGCAGCCTGGGCCCCCAGGTAGGGACCCAGTACTTC
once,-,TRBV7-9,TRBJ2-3,CASSPDIAADTQYF,TGTGCCAGCAGCCCCGACATCGCAGCCGATACGCAGTATTTT